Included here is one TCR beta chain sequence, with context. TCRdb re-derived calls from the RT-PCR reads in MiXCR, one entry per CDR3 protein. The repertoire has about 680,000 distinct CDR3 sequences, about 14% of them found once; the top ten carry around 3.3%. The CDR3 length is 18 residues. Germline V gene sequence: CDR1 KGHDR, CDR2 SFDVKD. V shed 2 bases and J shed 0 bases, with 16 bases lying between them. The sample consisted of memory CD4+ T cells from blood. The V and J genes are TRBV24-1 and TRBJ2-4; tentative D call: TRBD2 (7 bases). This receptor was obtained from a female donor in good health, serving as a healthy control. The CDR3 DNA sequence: TGTGCCACCAGTGATTCTCGCGGGGGACAACTAGCCAAAAACATTCAGTACTTC. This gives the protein CATSDSRGGQLAKNIQYF.